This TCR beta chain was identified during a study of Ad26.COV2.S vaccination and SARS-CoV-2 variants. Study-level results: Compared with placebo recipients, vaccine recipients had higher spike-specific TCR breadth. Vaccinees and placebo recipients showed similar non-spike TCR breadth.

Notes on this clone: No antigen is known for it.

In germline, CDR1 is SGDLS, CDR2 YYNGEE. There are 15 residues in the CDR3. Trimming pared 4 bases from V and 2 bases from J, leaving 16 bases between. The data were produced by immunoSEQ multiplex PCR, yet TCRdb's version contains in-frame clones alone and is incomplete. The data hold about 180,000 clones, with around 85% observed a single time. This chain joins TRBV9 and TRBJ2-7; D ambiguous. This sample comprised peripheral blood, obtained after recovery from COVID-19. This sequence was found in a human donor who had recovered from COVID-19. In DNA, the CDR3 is TGTGCCAGCAGCCCCCAGGACGTAGGTACCTACGAGCAGTACTTC. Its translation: CASSPQDVGTYEQYF.